This section outlines one TCR beta chain sequence together with its context. What this receptor recognizes is not known. Base qualities were left out, and no much larger clone turns up one base away. This sample is part of a study of control samples from healthy donors and cancer patients (dated by TCRdb to about 2020). V trim: 5 bases; J trim: 5 bases; unmatched bases: 4. Its CDR3 holds 14 amino acids, cysteine through phenylalanine. Only the CDR3 DNA stays, 42 bases, in frame from base 1. CDR1 MGHDK and CDR2 SYGVNS were looked up in the germline V gene. The library was made by the immunoSEQ multiplex PCR assay. Here the immuneACCESS table is served through TCRdb, limited to in-frame sequences with V and J called. Missing clones are a known gap in these copies; in checked studies unresolved V genes cover under half, and the rest lacks a known reason. The sample table holds more than 150,000 clones, of which over 80% were seen once. The ten largest make up roughly 1.5% of the sample.

The specimen was blood. The sequence joins TRBV25-1 to TRBJ1-4; TRBD1 lines up with 8 middle nucleotides. This receptor was identified in a man between 18 and 35 years old in good health. This receptor has the CDR3 CASSRTGPNEKLFF. The bases read TGTGCCAGCAGTCGGACAGGGCCCAATGAAAAACTGTTTTTT.